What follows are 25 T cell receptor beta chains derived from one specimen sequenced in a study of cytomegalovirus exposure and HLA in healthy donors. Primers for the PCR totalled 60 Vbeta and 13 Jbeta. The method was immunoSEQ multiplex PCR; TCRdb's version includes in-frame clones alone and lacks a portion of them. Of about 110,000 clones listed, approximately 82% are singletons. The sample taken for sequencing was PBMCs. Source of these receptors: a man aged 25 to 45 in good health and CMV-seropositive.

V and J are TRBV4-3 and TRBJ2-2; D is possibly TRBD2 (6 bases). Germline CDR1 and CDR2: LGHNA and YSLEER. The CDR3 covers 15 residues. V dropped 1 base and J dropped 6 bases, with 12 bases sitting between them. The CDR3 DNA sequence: TGCGCCAGCAGCCAAGTGGTAGCTAGCGCCGGGGAGCTGTTTTTT. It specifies CASSQVVASAGELFF.

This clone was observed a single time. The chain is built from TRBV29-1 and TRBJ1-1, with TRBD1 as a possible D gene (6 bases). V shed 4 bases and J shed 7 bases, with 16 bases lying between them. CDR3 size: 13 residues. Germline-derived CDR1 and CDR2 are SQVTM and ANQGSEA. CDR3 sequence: CSVVGTRGNEAFF. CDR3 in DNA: TGCAGCGTTGTTGGGACAAGGGGAAATGAAGCTTTCTTT.

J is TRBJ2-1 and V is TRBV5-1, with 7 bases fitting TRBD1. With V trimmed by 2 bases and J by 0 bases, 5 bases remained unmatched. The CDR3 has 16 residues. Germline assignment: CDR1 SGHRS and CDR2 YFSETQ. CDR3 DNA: TGCGCCAGCAGCTTCCAGGGGGAGAGCTCCTACAATGAGCAGTTCTTC. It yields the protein CASSFQGESSYNEQFF.

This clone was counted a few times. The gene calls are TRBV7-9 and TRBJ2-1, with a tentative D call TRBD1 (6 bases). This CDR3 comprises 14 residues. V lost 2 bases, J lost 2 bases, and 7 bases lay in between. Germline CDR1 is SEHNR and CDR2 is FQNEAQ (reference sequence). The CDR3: CASSLKGAYNEQFF. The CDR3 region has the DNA TGTGCCAGCAGCTTAAAGGGGGCCTACAATGAGCAGTTCTTC.

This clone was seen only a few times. This chain's CDR3 is CATRGGTTEAFF. Written as DNA, the CDR3 is TGTGCCACCAGAGGGGGCACGACTGAAGCTTTCTTT. The rearrangement uses TRBV15 and TRBJ1-1; TRBD1 matches 7 bases. From germline, CDR1 is LNHNV and CDR2 YYDKDF (reference sequence). J gave up 5 bases and V 6 bases, and 3 bases lay outside the gene matches. CDR3 length: 12 residues.

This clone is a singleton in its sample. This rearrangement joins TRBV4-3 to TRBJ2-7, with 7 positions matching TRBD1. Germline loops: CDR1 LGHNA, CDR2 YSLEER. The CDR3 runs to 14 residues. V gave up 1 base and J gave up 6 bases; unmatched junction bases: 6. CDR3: CASSQVRSGGEQYF. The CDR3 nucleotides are TGCGCCAGCAGCCAAGTCCGGTCAGGGGGCGAGCAGTACTTC.

The CDR3 DNA reads as TGTGCCAGCAGTCCCGACTTCTCCCTTTATAATTCACCCCTCCACTTT. Translated: CASSPDFSLYNSPLHF. The rearrangement links TRBV27 to TRBJ1-6; no clear D. Germline V gene lookup returns CDR1 MNHEY and CDR2 SMNVEV (reference sequence). CDR3 length: 16 amino acids. The V end was cut by 5 bases, the J end by 4 bases, with 15 bases between.

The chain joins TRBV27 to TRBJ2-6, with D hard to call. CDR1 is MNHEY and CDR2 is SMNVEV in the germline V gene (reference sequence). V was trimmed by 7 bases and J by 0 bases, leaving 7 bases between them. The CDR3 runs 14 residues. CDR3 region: CASNEISGANVLTF. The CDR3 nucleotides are TGTGCCAGCAATGAGATCTCTGGGGCCAACGTCCTGACTTTC.

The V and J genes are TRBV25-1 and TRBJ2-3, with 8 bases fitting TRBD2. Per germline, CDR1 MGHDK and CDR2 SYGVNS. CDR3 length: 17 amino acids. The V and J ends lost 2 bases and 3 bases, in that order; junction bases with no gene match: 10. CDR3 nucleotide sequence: TGTGCCAGCAGTGAAGTAGCGGGGACCCTTGGGACAGATACGCAGTATTTT. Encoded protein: CASSEVAGTLGTDTQYF.

This CDR3 is CASSFPDSTPFF. In DNA form, the CDR3 reads TGTGCCAGCAGTTTCCCAGACTCAACACCGTTCTTC. This chain uses TRBV27 with TRBJ2-1, with unresolved D. In germline, CDR1 is MNHEY, CDR2 SMNVEV (reference sequence). Trimming removed 3 bases from V and 15 bases from J, with 15 bases in between. This CDR3 comprises 12 residues.

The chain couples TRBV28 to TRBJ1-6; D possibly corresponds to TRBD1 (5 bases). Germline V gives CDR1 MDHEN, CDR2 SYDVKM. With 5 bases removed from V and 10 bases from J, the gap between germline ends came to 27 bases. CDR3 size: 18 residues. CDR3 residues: CASSPPGGVVASWSPLHF. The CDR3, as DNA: TGTGCCAGCAGTCCCCCCGGAGGGGTGGTCGCGAGTTGGTCACCCCTCCACTTT. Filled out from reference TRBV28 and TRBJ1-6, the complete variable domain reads DVKVTQSSRYLVKRTGEKVFLECVQDMDHENMFWYRQDPGLGLRLIYFSYDVKMKEKGDIPEGYSVSREKKERFSLILESASTNQTSMYLCASSPPGGVVASWSPLHFGNGTRLTVT.

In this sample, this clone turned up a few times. The CDR3 DNA reads as TGTGCCAGCAGCTTAGATTGGGGCCCCTCGGGCACCGGGGAGCTGTTTTTT. As protein: CASSLDWGPSGTGELFF. The chain links TRBV11-3 to TRBJ2-2; D perhaps matches TRBD1 (5 bases). This CDR3 region has 17 residues. Germline CDR1 is SGHNT and CDR2 is YENEEA. Trimming cost V 0 bases and J 4 bases, with 15 bases left between them. Together with reference TRBV11-3 and TRBJ2-2, the CDR3 gives the full variable domain: EAGVVQSPRYKIIEKKQPVAFWCNPISGHNTLYWYLQNLGQGPELLIRYENEEAVDDSQLPKDRFSAERLKGVDSTLKIQPAELGDSAVYLCASSLDWGPSGTGELFFGEGSRLTVL.

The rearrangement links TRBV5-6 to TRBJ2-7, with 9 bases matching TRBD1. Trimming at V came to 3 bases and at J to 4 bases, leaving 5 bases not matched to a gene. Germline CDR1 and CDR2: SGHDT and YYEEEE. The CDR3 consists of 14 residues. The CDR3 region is CASSSTGGRYEQYF. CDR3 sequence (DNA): TGTGCCAGCAGCTCTACAGGGGGCAGGTACGAGCAGTACTTC.

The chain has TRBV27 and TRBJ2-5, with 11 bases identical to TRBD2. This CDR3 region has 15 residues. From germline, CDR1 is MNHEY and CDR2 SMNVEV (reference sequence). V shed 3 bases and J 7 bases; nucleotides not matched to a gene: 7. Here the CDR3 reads CASSFFSGGAGTQYF. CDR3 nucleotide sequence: TGTGCCAGCAGTTTCTTTAGCGGGGGGGCGGGGACCCAGTACTTC.

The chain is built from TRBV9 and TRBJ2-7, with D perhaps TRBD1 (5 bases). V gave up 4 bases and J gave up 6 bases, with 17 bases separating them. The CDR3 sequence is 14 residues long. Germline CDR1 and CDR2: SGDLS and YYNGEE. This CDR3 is CASSPWFQGGEQYF. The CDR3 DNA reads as TGTGCCAGCAGCCCGTGGTTCCAGGGCGGCGAGCAGTACTTC.

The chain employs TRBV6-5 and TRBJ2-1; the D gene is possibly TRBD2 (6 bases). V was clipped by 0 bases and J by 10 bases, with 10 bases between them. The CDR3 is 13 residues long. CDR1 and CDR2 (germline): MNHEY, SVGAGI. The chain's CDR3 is CASSYSGAGEQFF. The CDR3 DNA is TGTGCCAGCAGTTACTCTGGGGCGGGAGAGCAGTTCTTC.

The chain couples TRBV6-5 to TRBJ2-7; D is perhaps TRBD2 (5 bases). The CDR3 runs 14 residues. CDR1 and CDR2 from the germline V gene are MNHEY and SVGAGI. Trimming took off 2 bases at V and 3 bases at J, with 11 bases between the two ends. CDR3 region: CASSYVGEGYEQYF. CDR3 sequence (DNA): TGTGCCAGCAGTTACGTCGGAGAGGGCTACGAGCAGTACTTC.

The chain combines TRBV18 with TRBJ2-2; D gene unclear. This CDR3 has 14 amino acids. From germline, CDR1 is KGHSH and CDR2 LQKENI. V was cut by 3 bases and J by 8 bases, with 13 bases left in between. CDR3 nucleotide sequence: TGTGCCAGCTCACCCCTCCCTGAGGCGGGGGAGCTGTTTTTT. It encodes CASSPLPEAGELFF.

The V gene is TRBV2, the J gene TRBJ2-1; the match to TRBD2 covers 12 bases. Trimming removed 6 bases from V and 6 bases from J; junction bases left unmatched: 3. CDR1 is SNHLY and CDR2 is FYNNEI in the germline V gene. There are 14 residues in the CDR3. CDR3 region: CASRLAGGLNEQFF. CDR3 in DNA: TGTGCCAGCAGGCTAGCGGGGGGGCTCAATGAGCAGTTCTTC.

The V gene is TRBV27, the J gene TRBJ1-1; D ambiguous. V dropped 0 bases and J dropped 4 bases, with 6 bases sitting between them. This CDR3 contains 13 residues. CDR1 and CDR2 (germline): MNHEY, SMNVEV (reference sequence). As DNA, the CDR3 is TGTGCCAGCAGTTTATCAGGGAGCACTGAAGCTTTCTTT. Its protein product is CASSLSGSTEAFF.

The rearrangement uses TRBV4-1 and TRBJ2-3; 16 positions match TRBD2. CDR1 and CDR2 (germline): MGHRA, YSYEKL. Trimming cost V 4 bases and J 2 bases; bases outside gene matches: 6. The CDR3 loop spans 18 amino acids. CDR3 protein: CASSLGTSGGDFTDTQYF. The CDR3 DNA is TGCGCCAGCAGCCTTGGGACTAGCGGGGGGGATTTCACAGATACGCAGTATTTT.

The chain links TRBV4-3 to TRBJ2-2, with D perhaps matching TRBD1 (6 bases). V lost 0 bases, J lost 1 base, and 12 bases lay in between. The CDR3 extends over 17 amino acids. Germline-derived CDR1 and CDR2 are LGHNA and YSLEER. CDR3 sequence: CASSQEIGTLNTGELFF. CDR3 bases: TGCGCCAGCAGCCAAGAGATCGGGACATTGAACACCGGGGAGCTGTTTTTT.

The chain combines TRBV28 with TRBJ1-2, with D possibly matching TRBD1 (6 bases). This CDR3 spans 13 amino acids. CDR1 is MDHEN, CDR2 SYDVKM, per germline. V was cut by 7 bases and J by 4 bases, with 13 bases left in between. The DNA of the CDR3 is TGTGCCAGCATTCACAGGGTCGGCTATGGCTACACCTTC. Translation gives CASIHRVGYGYTF.

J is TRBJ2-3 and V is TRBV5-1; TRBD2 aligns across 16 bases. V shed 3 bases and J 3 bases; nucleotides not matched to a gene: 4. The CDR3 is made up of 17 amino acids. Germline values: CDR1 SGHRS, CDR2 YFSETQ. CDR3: CASSWGLAGGGTDTQYF. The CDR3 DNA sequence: TGCGCCAGCAGCTGGGGACTAGCGGGGGGGGGTACAGATACGCAGTATTTT. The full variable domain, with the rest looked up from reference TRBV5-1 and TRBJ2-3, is KAGVTQTPRYLIKTRGQQVTLSCSPISGHRSVSWYQQTPGQGLQFLFEYFSETQRNKGNFPGRFSGRQFSNSRSEMNVSTLELGDSALYLCASSWGLAGGGTDTQYFGPGTRLTVL.

CDR3 nucleotide sequence: TGCAGCGTTGATGGCGGGGAATACAATGAGCAGTTCTTC. It is translated as CSVDGGEYNEQFF. This chain uses TRBV29-1 with TRBJ2-1; tentative D call: TRBD2 (6 bases). Germline assignment: CDR1 SQVTM and CDR2 ANQGSEA. Trimming left V 3 bases short and J 4 bases short, with 10 bases between. The length of the CDR3 is 13 residues.